The sequence of this T cell receptor (beta chain) was determined in a study of OX40 agonist ivuxolimab in advanced cancers. The data were produced by immunoSEQ multiplex PCR, yet TCRdb's version contains in-frame clones alone and is incomplete. Here the sample spans approximately 40,000 clones, approximately 90% being singletons. Enrollment shut out patients with autoimmune disease history or systemic immunosuppression. This clone was recorded once. The CDR3 has 12 amino acids. The germline gives CDR1 MNHEY, CDR2 SMNVEV (reference sequence). V was shortened by 8 bases and J by 1 base, with 8 bases between the two germline ends.

This clonotype originated in an adult with an advanced solid tumor such as melanoma, head and neck, liver or kidney cancer. Sequencing used CD4+ or CD8+ T cells sorted from blood, obtained in a trial of the OX40 agonist ivuxolimab. The rearrangement links TRBV27 to TRBJ1-2; D perhaps matches TRBD1 (5 bases). CDR3 DNA: TGTGCCAGCCGCGGGGGTAACTATGGCTACACCTTC. It is translated as CASRGGNYGYTF.